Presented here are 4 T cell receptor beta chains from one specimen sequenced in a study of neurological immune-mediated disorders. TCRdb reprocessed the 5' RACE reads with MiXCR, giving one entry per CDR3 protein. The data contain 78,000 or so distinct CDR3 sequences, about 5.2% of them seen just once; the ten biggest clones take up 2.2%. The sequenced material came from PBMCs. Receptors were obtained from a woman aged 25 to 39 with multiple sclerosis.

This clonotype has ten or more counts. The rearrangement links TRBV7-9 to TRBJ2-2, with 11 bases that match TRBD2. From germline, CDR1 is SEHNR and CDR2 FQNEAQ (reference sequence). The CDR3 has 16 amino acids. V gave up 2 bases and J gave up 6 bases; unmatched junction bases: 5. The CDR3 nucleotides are TGTGCCAGCAGCTTACTAGCGGGAGGACCAGCCGGGGAGCTGTTTTTT. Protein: CASSLLAGGPAGELFF.

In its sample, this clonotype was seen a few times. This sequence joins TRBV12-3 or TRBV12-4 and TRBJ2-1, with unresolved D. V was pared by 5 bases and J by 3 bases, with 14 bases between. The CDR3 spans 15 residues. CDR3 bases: TGTGCCAGCAGTCGGGCCCAGAAAATCTACAATGAGCAGTTCTTC. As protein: CASSRAQKIYNEQFF.

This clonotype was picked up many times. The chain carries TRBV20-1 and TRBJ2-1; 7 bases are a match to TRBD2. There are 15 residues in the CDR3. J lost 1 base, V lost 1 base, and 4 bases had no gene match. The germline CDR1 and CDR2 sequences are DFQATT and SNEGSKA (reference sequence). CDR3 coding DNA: TGCAGTGCTAGAGTTCCGGGAGGTTCCTACAATGAGCAGTTCTTC. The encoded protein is CSARVPGGSYNEQFF.

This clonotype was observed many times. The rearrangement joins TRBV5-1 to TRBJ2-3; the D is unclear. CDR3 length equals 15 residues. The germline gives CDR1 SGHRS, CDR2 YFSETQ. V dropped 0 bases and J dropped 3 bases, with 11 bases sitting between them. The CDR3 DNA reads TGCGCCAGCAGCTTGGATCCGGGTTTAACAGATACGCAGTATTTT. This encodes CASSLDPGLTDTQYF.